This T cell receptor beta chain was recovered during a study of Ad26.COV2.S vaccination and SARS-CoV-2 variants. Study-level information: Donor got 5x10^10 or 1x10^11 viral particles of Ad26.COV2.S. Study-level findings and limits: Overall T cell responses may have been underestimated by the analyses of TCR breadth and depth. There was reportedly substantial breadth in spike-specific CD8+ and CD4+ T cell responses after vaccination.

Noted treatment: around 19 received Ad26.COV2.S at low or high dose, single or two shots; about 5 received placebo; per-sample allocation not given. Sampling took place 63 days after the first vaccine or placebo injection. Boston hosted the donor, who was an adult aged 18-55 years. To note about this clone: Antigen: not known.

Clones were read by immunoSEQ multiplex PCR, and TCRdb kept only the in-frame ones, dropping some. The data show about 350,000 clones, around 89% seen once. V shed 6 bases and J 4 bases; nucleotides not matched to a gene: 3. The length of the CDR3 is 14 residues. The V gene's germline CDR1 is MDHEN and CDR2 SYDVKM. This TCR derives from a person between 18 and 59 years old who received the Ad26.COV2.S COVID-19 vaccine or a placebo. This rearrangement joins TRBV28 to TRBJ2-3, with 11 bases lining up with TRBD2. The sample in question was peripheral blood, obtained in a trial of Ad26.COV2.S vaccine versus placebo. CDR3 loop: CASSSLAGADTQYF. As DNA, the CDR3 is TGTGCCAGCAGCTCACTAGCGGGAGCAGATACGCAGTATTTT.